The 13 T cell receptor beta chains listed next were all sequenced from one sample in a study of blood T cell repertoires in COVID-19 (TCRdb year 2020). Library construction relied on the immunoSEQ multiplex PCR assay. TCRdb carries this immuneACCESS record with in-frame sequences only. Its versions omit some clonotypes, under half of them owing to an unresolved V gene in the studies checked, with the rest unexplained. The sample records roughly 120,000 clones, around 80% of which are singletons. Of the sample, roughly 6% falls within the top ten clones. Sequencing input: peripheral blood. The origin of the receptors is a man in his 70s with acute or convalescent COVID-19.

The V call is TRBV5-1, the J call TRBJ1-2; D is perhaps TRBD1 (6 bases). There are 14 residues in the CDR3. V dropped 0 bases and J dropped 7 bases, with 13 bases sitting between them. Per the germline V gene, CDR1 is SGHRS and CDR2 is YFSETQ. The CDR3 here is CASSLASNRVGYTF. The CDR3, as DNA: TGCGCCAGCAGCTTGGCTTCAAACAGGGTTGGCTACACCTTC.

The V gene is TRBV27, the J gene TRBJ2-5; TRBD2 might be the D (5 bases). This CDR3 has 15 amino acids. V was cut by 0 bases and J by 2 bases, with 10 bases left in between. Looked up from germline, CDR1 is MNHEY and CDR2 is SMNVEV (reference sequence). This CDR3 is CASSLSPTGQETQYF. CDR3 nucleotides: TGTGCCAGCAGTTTATCTCCTACGGGGCAAGAGACCCAGTACTTC.

V gene TRBV6-2 or TRBV6-3 combines with J gene TRBJ2-5, with 9 bases matching TRBD1. The CDR3 extends over 19 amino acids. J gave up 3 bases and V 2 bases, and 16 bases lay outside the gene matches. Per germline, CDR1 MNHEY and CDR2 SVGEGT. Written as DNA, the CDR3 is TGTGCCAGCAGTTACCTTCTTGGGGGGACAGGGTTTTTCGAAGAGACCCAGTACTTC. Translating gives CASSYLLGGTGFFEETQYF.

The CDR3 protein is CASRRTSTDTQYF. The CDR3 nucleotides are TGTGCCAGCAGGAGGACAAGCACAGATACGCAGTATTTT. V gene TRBV12-3 or TRBV12-4 combines with J gene TRBJ2-3, with D possibly matching TRBD1 (5 bases). The CDR3 extends over 13 amino acids. Trimming removed 6 bases from V and 0 bases from J, with 7 bases in between.

The chain couples TRBV5-1 to TRBJ1-1; 8 positions match TRBD1. J was trimmed by 5 bases and V by 2 bases; bases with no gene match: 11. The CDR3 totals 16 residues. Germline V gives CDR1 SGHRS, CDR2 YFSETQ. CDR3 in DNA: TGCGCCAGCAGCTTAAATGGACAGGGTGGGGGGACTGAAGCTTTCTTT. As protein: CASSLNGQGGGTEAFF.

This chain links TRBV3-1 (or the pseudogene TRBV3-2) with TRBJ2-2, with 7 bases fitting TRBD1. CDR3 length: 15 amino acids. V lost 5 bases to trimming and J lost 2 bases; unmatched junction nucleotides: 5. CDR1 is LGHDT and CDR2 is YNNKEL in the germline V gene (reference sequence). CDR3 residues: CASSDRDSNTGELFF. In DNA, the CDR3 is TGTGCCAGCAGCGACCGGGACAGTAACACCGGGGAGCTGTTTTTT.

V gene TRBV9 combines with J gene TRBJ2-2; TRBD2 aligns across 15 bases. The germline gives CDR1 SGDLS, CDR2 YYNGEE. CDR3 size: 17 residues. The junction had 3 bases not matched to a gene; V was cut back by 5 bases and J by 1 base. The CDR3 DNA is TGTGCCAGCAGTGCGGGACTAGCGGGAGGGAACACCGGGGAGCTGTTTTTT. Its protein is CASSAGLAGGNTGELFF. Looking up the rest from reference TRBV9 and TRBJ2-2 gives the full variable domain: DSGVTQTPKHLITATGQRVTLRCSPRSGDLSVYWYQQSLDQGLQFLIQYYNGEERAKGNILERFSAQQFPDLHSELNLSSLELGDSALYFCASSAGLAGGNTGELFFGEGSRLTVL.

The chain links TRBV6-5 to TRBJ2-7; 7 bases are a match to TRBD2. Germline CDR1 MNHEY, CDR2 SVGAGI. CDR3 length equals 16 residues. V was pared by 2 bases and J by 2 bases, with 9 bases of the junction left unmatched. CDR3 DNA sequence: TGTGCCAGCAGTTACCACGGGACTAACATAGCCTACGAGCAGTACTTC. Its translation: CASSYHGTNIAYEQYF.

This chain links TRBV6-5 with TRBJ1-4, with a possible D match to TRBD1 (6 bases). This CDR3 is built from 15 residues. V was cut by 2 bases and J by 4 bases, with 11 bases left in between. Per germline, CDR1 MNHEY and CDR2 SVGAGI. Here the CDR3 DNA reads TGTGCCAGCAGTTACGGGGGCACGGGTAATGAAAAACTGTTTTTT. This encodes CASSYGGTGNEKLFF.

The chain couples TRBV28 to TRBJ2-3; 8 bases fit TRBD2. CDR3 length: 16 residues. Germline assignment: CDR1 MDHEN and CDR2 SYDVKM. J was trimmed by 0 bases and V by 8 bases; bases with no gene match: 10. The CDR3 nucleotides are TGTGCCAGCCCCTTCAAGCGGGAGTTGAGCACAGATACGCAGTATTTT. Translation: CASPFKRELSTDTQYF.

The chain uses TRBV9 and TRBJ2-1; 9 positions match TRBD2. Per germline, CDR1 SGDLS and CDR2 YYNGEE. V was pared by 2 bases and J by 2 bases, with 2 bases of the junction left unmatched. The CDR3 extends over 15 amino acids. The CDR3 nucleotides read TGTGCCAGCAGCGTTAGCGGGAGTCCCTACAATGAGCAGTTCTTC. Translation: CASSVSGSPYNEQFF.

V usage is TRBV5-1 and J usage is TRBJ2-1, with 10 bases identical to TRBD2. The CDR3 has 16 residues. Per the germline V gene, CDR1 is SGHRS and CDR2 is YFSETQ. Trimming cost V 1 base and J 3 bases; bases outside gene matches: 4. The CDR3 loop reads CASSLTPSGGYNEQFF. In nucleotides, the CDR3 is TGCGCCAGCAGCTTGACTCCTAGCGGGGGCTACAATGAGCAGTTCTTC.

This chain uses TRBV6-5 with TRBJ1-1; D gene unclear. V shed 6 bases and J shed 4 bases, with 18 bases lying between them. Germline loops: CDR1 MNHEY, CDR2 SVGAGI. This CDR3 is 15 amino acids long. CDR3 protein: CASSLGGSPGTEAFF. CDR3 DNA: TGTGCCAGCAGCCTCGGAGGCAGCCCCGGCACTGAAGCTTTCTTT.